Each of the 5 T cell receptor beta chains below was sequenced from the same sample in a study of T cell responses to AZD1222 COVID-19 vaccine. Generated by immunoSEQ multiplex PCR, the TCRdb table keeps only in-frame clones and is missing some. Among roughly 150,000 clones, around 90% were seen once, and the ten largest hold around 2.1%. The sequencing here drew on peripheral blood, taken 28 days after the second AZD1222 dose. All receptors come from an adult who received the AZD1222 COVID-19 vaccine.

In this sample, this clone turned up a few times. This CDR3 reads CASSQDGTGPSQPQHF. The CDR3 region has the DNA TGTGCCAGCAGCCAAGATGGGACAGGGCCAAGTCAGCCCCAGCATTTT. The genes are TRBV4-2 and TRBJ1-5; TRBD1 matches at 9 bases. The junction had 6 bases not matched to a gene; V was cut back by 0 bases and J by 6 bases. This CDR3 contains 16 residues. Germline V gene data show CDR1 as LGHNA and CDR2 as YNFKEQ.

The chain has TRBV2 and TRBJ1-2; TRBD1 aligns across 7 bases. V lost 6 bases and J lost 5; bases outside the gene matches: 6. Per the germline V gene, CDR1 is SNHLY and CDR2 is FYNNEI. The CDR3 has 13 residues. The CDR3 DNA follows: TGTGCCAGCAGCCGCTCACAGGGGTATGGCTACACCTTC. As protein: CASSRSQGYGYTF.

This clone was picked up a small number of times. The CDR3 DNA reads TGTGCCAGCAGCCTTTTGGGGGTAAGGGTCGAAGAGACCCAGTACTTC. Its protein is CASSLLGVRVEETQYF. The chain joins TRBV5-6 to TRBJ2-5; D possibly matches TRBD1 or TRBD2 (5 bases each). Germline-derived CDR1 and CDR2 are SGHDT and YYEEEE. The length of the CDR3 is 16 residues. The ends were cut back, 4 bases at V and 3 bases at J, with 19 bases in the middle.

DNA for the CDR3: TGTGCCAGCAGGGCACAGGGGGCAACTAGAAATGAGCAGTTCTTC. Its protein product is CASRAQGATRNEQFF. The rearrangement uses TRBV25-1 and TRBJ2-1; 9 bases match TRBD1. The CDR3 spans 15 residues. Germline CDR1 MGHDK, CDR2 SYGVNS. With V trimmed by 6 bases and J by 7 bases, 10 bases remained unmatched.

This clone was counted once. This sequence joins TRBV3-1 (or the pseudogene TRBV3-2) and TRBJ1-2, with D possibly TRBD1 on 5 matching bases. The CDR3 spans 13 residues. V was cut by 1 base and J by 5 bases, with 8 bases left in between. Germline CDR1 is LGHDT and CDR2 is YNNKEL (reference sequence). This chain's CDR3 is CASSQVRGYGYTF. The CDR3, as DNA: TGTGCCAGCAGCCAAGTTAGGGGATATGGCTACACCTTC.